This T cell receptor beta chain was identified in a study of blood T cell repertoires in COVID-19. Turning to the study itself: T cells, B-cell-depleted T cells, or PBMCs provided the cDNA or gDNA that served as material.

The table came from immunoSEQ multiplex PCR; TCRdb's copy has only in-frame clones and leaves some out. This table has tens of thousands of clones, roughly 94% appearing once. Germline loops: CDR1 SGHRS, CDR2 YFSETQ. The CDR3 totals 16 residues. V shed 0 bases and J shed 2 bases, with 12 bases lying between them. The sequenced sample was peripheral blood. The TCR comes from a human donor with active COVID-19. The donor label of this sample is uncertain. This sequence joins TRBV5-1 and TRBJ1-3, with D perhaps matching TRBD1 (6 bases). As DNA, the CDR3 is TGCGCCAGCAGCTTGGAAGGTTCAGGGGCTGGAAACACCATATATTTT. Translation: CASSLEGSGAGNTIYF.